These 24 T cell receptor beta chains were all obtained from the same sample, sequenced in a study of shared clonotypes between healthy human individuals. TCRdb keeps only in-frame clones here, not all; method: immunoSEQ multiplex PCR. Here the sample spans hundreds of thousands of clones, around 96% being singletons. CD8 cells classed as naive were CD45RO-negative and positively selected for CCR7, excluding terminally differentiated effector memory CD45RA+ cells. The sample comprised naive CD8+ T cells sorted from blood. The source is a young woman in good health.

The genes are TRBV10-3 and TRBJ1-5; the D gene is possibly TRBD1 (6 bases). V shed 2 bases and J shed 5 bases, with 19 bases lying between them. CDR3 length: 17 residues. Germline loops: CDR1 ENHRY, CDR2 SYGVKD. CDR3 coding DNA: TGTGCCATCAGTGAGCCCGACTGGACAGTCAATGATCAGCCCCAGCATTTT. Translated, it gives CAISEPDWTVNDQPQHF.

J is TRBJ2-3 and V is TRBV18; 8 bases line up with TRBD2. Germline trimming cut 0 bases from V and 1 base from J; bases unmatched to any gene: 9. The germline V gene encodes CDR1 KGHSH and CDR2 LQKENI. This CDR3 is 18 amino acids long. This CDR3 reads CASSPPIGRGGGTDTQYF. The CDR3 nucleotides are TGTGCCAGCTCACCACCCATCGGGAGGGGAGGGGGCACAGATACGCAGTATTTT.

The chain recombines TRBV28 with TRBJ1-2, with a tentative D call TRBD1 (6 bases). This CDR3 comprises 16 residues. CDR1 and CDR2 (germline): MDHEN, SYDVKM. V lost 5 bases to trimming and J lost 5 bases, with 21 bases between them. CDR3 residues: CASSITRQATRYGYTF. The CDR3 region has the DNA TGTGCCAGCAGTATAACAAGACAGGCGACTAGGTATGGCTACACCTTC.

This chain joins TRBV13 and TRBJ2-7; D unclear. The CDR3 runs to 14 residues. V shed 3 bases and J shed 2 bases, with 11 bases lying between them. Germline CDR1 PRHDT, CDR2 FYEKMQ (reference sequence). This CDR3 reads CASSFRDFPYEQYF. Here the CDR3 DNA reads TGTGCCAGCAGCTTTCGAGACTTTCCCTACGAGCAGTACTTC.

The CDR3 loop reads CASSSWADGELFF. The CDR3 DNA is TGTGCCAGCAGCTCTTGGGCGGACGGGGAGCTGTTTTTT. The J gene is TRBJ2-2, the V gene TRBV27; no firm D call. Trimming pared 6 bases from V and 7 bases from J, leaving 12 bases between. Per the germline V gene, CDR1 is MNHEY and CDR2 is SMNVEV (reference sequence). The CDR3 is made up of 13 amino acids.

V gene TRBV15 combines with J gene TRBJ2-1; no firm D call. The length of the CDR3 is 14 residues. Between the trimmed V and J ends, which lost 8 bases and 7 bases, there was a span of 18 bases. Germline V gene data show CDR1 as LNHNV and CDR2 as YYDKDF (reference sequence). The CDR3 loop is CATSPVNRRNEQFF. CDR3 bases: TGTGCCACCTCGCCGGTGAACAGAAGAAATGAGCAGTTCTTC.

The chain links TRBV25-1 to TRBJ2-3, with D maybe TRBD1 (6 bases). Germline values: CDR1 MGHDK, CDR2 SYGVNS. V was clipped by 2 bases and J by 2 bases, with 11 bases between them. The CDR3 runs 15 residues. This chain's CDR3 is CASSEGQRYTDTQYF. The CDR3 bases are TGTGCCAGCAGTGAAGGACAGCGCTACACAGATACGCAGTATTTT.

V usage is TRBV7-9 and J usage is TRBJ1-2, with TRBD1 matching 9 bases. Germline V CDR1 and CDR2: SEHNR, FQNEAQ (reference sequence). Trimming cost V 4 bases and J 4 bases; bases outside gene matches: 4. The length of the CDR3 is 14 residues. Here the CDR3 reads CASSSHRGPYGYTF. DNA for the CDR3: TGTGCCAGCAGCTCGCACAGGGGGCCCTATGGCTACACCTTC.

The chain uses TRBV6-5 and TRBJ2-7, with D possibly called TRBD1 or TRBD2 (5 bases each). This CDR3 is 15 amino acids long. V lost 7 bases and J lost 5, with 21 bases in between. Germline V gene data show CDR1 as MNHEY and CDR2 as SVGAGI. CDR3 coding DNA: TGTGCCAGCACCCCGCCCGGGGCCTTGAACGACGAGCAGTACTTC. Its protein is CASTPPGALNDEQYF.

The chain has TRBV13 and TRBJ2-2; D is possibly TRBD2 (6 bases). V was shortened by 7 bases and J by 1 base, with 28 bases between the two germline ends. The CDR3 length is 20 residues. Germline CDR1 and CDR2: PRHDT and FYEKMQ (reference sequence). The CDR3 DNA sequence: TGTGCCAGCATCCTTAGGTTATTTCTGGCTGGAGGGGAGAACACCGGGGAGCTGTTTTTT. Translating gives CASILRLFLAGGENTGELFF.

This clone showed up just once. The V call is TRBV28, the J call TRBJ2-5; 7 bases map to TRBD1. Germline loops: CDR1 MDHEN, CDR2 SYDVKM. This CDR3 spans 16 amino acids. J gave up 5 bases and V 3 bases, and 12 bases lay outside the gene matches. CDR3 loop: CASSFLTGATKETQYF. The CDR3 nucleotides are TGTGCCAGCAGTTTCCTTACAGGGGCTACAAAGGAGACCCAGTACTTC.

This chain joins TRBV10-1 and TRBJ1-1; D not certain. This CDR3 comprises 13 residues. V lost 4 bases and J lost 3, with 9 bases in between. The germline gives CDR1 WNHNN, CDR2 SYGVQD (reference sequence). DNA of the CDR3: TGCGCCAGCAGTGTATACGCTGACACTGAAGCTTTCTTT. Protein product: CASSVYADTEAFF.

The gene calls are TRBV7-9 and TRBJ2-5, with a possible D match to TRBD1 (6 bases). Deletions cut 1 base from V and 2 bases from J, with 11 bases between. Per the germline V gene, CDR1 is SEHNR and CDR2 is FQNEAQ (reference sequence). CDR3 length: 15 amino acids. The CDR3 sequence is CASSLERQGQETQYF. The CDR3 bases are TGTGCCAGCAGCTTAGAGCGCCAGGGGCAAGAGACCCAGTACTTC.

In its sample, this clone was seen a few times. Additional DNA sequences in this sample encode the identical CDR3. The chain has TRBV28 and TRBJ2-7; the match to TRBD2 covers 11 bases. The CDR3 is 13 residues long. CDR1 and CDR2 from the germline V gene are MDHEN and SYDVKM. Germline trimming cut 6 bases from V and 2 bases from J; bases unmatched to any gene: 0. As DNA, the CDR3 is TGTGCCAGCAGGACTAGCGGGACCTACGAGCAGTACTTC. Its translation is CASRTSGTYEQYF.

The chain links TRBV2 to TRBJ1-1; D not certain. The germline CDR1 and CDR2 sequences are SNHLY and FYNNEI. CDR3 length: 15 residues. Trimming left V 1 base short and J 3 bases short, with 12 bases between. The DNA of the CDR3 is TGTGCCAGCAGTGAAGAAGGCGGGTTCTACACTGAAGCTTTCTTT. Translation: CASSEEGGFYTEAFF.

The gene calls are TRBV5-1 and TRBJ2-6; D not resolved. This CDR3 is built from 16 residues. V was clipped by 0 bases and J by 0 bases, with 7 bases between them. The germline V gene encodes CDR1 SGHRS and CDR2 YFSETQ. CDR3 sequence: CASSLARYSGANVLTF. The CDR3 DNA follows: TGCGCCAGCAGCTTGGCCAGGTACTCTGGGGCCAACGTCCTGACTTTC.

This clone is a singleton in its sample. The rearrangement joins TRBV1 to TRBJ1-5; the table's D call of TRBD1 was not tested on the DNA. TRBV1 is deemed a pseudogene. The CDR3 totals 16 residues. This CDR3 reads CTSSQDGDREGQPQHF. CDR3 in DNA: TGCACCAGCAGCCAAGATGGGGACAGGGAGGGTCAGCCCCAGCATTTT.

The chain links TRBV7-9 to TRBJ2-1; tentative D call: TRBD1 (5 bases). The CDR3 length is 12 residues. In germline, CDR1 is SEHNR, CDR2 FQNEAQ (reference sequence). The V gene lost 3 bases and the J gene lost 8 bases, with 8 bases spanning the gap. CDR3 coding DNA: TGTGCCAGCAGCTTGGCAGGGTATGAGCAGTTCTTC. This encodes CASSLAGYEQFF.

CDR3 region: CASRGDRVNYEQYF. The DNA for the CDR3 is TGTGCCAGCAGGGGGGACAGGGTAAACTACGAGCAGTACTTC. This chain uses TRBV28 with TRBJ2-7; TRBD1 matches 9 bases. J gave up 3 bases and V 6 bases, and 6 bases lay outside the gene matches. CDR3 length equals 14 residues. Germline loops: CDR1 MDHEN, CDR2 SYDVKM.

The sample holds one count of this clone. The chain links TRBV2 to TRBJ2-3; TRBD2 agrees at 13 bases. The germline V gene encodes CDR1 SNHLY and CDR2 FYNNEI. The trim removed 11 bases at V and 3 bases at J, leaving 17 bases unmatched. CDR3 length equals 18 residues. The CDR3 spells CAGRLAGGEGFRTDTQYF. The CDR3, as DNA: TGTGCCGGTAGACTAGCGGGAGGAGAGGGGTTTAGGACAGATACGCAGTATTTT. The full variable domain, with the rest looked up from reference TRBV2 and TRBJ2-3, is EPEVTQTPSHQVTQMGQEVILRCVPISNHLYFYWYRQILGQKVEFLVSFYNNEISEKSEIFDDQFSVERPDGSNFTLKIRSTKLEDSAMYFCAGRLAGGEGFRTDTQYFGPGTRLTVL.

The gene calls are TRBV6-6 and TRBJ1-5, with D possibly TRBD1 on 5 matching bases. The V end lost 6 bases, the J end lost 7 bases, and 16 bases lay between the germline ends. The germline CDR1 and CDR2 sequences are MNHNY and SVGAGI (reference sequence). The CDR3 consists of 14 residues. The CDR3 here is CASSDGQFFQPQHF. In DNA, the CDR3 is TGTGCCAGCAGCGACGGACAATTTTTCCAGCCCCAGCATTTT.

The CDR3 nucleotides are TGTGCCAGCAGCTTCAGGAGGAACACCGGGGAGCTGTTTTTT. It specifies CASSFRRNTGELFF. The chain joins TRBV5-8 to TRBJ2-2; D not resolved. Germline V CDR1 and CDR2: SGHTS, YDEGEE. This CDR3 contains 14 residues. Trimming shortened V by 2 bases and J by 1 base, and 6 bases separated the two germline ends.

For the CDR3, the DNA is TGTGCCAGCTCTGGCCCTGGGTATCAATTCCAGCATTTT. This sequence encodes CASSGPGYQFQHF. J is TRBJ1-5 and V is TRBV2; no reliable D call. The germline V gene has CDR1 SNHLY and CDR2 FYNNEI. Trimming removed 8 bases at V and 12 bases at J, with 20 bases between. The CDR3 extends over 13 amino acids.

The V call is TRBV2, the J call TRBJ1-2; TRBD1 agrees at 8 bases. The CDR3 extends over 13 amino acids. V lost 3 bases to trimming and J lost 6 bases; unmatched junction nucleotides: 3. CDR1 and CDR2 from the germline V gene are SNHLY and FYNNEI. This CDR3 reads CASSEDRADGYTF. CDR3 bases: TGTGCCAGCAGTGAGGACAGGGCAGATGGCTACACCTTC.